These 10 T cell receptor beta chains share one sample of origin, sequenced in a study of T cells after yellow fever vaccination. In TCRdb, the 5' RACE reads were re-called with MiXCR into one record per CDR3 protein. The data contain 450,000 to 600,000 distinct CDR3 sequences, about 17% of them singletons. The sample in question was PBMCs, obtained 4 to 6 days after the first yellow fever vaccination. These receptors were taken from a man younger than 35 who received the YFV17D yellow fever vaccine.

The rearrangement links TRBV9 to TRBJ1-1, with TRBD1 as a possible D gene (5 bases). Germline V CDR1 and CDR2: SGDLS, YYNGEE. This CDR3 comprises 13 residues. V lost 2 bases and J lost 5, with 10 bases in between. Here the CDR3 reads CASSVGGLTEAFF. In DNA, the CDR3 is TGTGCCAGCAGCGTCGGGGGTTTAACTGAAGCTTTCTTT. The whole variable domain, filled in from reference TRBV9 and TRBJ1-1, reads DSGVTQTPKHLITATGQRVTLRCSPRSGDLSVYWYQQSLDQGLQFLIQYYNGEERAKGNILERFSAQQFPDLHSELNLSSLELGDSALYFCASSVGGLTEAFFGQGTRLTVV.

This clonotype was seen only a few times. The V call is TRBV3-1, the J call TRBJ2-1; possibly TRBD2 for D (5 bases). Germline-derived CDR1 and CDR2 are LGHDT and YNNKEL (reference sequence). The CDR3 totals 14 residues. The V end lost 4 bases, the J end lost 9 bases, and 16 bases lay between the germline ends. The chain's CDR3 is CASSLRATPGEQFF. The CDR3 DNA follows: TGTGCCAGCAGCCTGCGGGCGACCCCAGGTGAGCAGTTCTTC.

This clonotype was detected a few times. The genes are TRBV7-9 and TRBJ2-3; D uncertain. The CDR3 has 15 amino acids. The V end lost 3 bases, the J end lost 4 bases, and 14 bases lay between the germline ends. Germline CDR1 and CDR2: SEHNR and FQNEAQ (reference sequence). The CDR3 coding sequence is TGTGCCAGCAGCTTGAGGCCTCTAAGGGCAGATACGCAGTATTTT. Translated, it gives CASSLRPLRADTQYF.

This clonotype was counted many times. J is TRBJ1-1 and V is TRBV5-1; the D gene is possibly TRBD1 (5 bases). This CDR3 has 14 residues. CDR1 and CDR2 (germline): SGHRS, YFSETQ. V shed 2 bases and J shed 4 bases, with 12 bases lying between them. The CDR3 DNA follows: TGCGCCAGCAGCTTTGGGGCCCCGCTCACTGAAGCTTTCTTT. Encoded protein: CASSFGAPLTEAFF.

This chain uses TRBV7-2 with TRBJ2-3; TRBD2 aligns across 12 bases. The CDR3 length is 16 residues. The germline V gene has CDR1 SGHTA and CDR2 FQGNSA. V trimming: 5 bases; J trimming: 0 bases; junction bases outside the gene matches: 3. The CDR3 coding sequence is TGTGCCAGCAGCGCGACTAGCGGGGGCAGCACAGATACGCAGTATTTT. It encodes CASSATSGGSTDTQYF.

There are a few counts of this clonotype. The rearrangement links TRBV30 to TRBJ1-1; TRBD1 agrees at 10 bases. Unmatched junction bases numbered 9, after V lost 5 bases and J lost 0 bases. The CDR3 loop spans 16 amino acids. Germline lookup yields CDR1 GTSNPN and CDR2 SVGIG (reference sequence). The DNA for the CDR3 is TGTGCCTGGGCCGGGACAGGGGTAATAGTGAACACTGAAGCTTTCTTT. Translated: CAWAGTGVIVNTEAFF.

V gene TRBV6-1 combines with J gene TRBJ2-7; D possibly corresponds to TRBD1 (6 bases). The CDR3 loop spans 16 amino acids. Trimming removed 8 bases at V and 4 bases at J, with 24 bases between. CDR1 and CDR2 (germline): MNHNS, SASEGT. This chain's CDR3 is CASGTLGQTLSYEQYV. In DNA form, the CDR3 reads TGTGCCAGCGGGACATTAGGACAGACGCTTTCGTACGAGCAGTACGTC.

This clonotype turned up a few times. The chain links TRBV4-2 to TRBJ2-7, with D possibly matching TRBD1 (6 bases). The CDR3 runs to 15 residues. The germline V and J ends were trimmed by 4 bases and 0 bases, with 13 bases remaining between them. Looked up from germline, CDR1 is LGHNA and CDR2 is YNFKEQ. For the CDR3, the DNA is TGTGCCAGCAGCCTCTATAGGGGGATCTCCTACGAGCAGTACTTC. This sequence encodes CASSLYRGISYEQYF.

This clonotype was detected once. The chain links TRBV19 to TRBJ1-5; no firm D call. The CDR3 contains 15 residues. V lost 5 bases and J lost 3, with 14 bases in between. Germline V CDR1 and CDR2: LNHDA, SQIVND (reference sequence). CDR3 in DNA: TGTGCCAGTAGTTCCCGCCGGAACGCCAATCAGCCCCAGCATTTT. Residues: CASSSRRNANQPQHF.

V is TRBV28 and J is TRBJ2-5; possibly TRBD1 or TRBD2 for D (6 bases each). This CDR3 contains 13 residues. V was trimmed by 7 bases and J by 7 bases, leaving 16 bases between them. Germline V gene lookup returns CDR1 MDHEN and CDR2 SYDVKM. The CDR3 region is CASTPRGGTTQYF. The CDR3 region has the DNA TGTGCCAGCACCCCGAGAGGGGGGACGACCCAGTACTTC. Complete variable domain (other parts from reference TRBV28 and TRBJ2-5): DVKVTQSSRYLVKRTGEKVFLECVQDMDHENMFWYRQDPGLGLRLIYFSYDVKMKEKGDIPEGYSVSREKKERFSLILESASTNQTSMYLCASTPRGGTTQYFGPGTRLLVL.